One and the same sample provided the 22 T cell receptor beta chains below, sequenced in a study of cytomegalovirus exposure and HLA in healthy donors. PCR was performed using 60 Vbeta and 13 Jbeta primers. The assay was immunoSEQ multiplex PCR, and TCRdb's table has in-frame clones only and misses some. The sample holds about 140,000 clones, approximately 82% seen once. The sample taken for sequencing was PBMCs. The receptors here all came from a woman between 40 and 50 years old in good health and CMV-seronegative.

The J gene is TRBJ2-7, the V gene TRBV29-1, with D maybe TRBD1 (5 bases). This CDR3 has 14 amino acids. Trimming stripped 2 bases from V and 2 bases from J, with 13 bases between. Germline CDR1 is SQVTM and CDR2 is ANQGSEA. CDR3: CSVESVRAPYEQYF. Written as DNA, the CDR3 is TGCAGCGTTGAATCGGTCAGGGCTCCCTACGAGCAGTACTTC.

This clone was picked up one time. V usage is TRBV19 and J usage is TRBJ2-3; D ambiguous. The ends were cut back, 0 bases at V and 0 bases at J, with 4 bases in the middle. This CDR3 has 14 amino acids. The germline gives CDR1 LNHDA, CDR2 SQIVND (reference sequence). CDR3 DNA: TGTGCCAGTAGTATAGATCATAGCACAGATACGCAGTATTTT. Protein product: CASSIDHSTDTQYF.

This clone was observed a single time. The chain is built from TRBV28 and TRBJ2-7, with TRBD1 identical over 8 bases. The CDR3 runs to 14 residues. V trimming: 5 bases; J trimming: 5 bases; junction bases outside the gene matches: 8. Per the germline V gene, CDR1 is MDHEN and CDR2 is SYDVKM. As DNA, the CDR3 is TGTGCCAGCAGTCTCCCGGACAGGGCAGACGAGCAGTACTTC. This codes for CASSLPDRADEQYF.

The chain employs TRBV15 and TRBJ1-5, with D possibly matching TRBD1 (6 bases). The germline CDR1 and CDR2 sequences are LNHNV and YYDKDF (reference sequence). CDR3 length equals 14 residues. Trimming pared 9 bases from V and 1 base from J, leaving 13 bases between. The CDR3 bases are TGTGCCACATGGGACACAGGGAGCAATCAGCCCCAGCATTTT. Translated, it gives CATWDTGSNQPQHF.

The CDR3 loop is CASSQETEYNEQFF. The CDR3 DNA reads TGCGCCAGCAGCCAAGAAACTGAATACAATGAGCAGTTCTTC. This chain uses TRBV4-3 with TRBJ2-1; no definite D call. Germline assignment: CDR1 LGHNA and CDR2 YSLEER. The V end was cut by 0 bases, the J end by 4 bases, with 7 bases between. The CDR3 is 14 amino acids.

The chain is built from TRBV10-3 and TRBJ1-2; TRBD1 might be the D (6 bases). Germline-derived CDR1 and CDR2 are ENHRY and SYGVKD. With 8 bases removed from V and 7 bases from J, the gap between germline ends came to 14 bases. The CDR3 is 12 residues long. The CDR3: CAIGQTSVGYTF. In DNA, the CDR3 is TGTGCCATCGGACAGACCTCTGTTGGCTACACCTTC.

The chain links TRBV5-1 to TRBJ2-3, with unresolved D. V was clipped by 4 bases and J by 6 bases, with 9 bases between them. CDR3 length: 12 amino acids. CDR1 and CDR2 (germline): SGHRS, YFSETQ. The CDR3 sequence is CASSITRDTQYF. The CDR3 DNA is TGCGCCAGCAGCATAACTCGGGATACGCAGTATTTT.

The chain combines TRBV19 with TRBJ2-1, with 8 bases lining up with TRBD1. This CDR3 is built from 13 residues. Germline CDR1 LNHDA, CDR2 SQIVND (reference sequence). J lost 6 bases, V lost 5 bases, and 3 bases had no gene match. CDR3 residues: CASSFDRGNEQFF. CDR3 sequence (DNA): TGTGCCAGTAGTTTCGACAGGGGCAATGAGCAGTTCTTC.

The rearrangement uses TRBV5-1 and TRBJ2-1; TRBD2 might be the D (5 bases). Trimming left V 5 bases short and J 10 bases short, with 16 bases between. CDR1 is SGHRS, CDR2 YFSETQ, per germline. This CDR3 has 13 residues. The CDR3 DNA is TGCGCCAGCAGGGAGGCAGGATCGGCGGAGCAGTTCTTC. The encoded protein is CASREAGSAEQFF. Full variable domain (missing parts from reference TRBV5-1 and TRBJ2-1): KAGVTQTPRYLIKTRGQQVTLSCSPISGHRSVSWYQQTPGQGLQFLFEYFSETQRNKGNFPGRFSGRQFSNSRSEMNVSTLELGDSALYLCASREAGSAEQFFGPGTRLTVL.

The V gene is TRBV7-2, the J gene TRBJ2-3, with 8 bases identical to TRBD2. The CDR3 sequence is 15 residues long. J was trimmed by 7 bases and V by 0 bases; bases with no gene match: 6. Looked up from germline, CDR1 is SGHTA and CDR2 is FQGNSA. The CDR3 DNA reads TGTGCCAGCAGCTTAGCTAGCGGGACTAGGAATACGCAGTATTTT. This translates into CASSLASGTRNTQYF.

The CDR3 DNA reads TGTGCCAGCAGGTCCATGACTAGCGGCAATGAGCAGTTCTTC. Translation: CASRSMTSGNEQFF. The V call is TRBV6-5, the J call TRBJ2-1; 9 bases match TRBD2. In germline, CDR1 is MNHEY, CDR2 SVGAGI. The CDR3 spans 14 residues. Trimming at V came to 6 bases and at J to 6 bases, leaving 6 bases not matched to a gene.

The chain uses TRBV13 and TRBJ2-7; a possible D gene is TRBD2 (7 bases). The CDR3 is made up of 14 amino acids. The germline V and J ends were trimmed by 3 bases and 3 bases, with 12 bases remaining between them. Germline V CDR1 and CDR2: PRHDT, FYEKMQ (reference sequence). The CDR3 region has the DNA TGTGCCAGCAGCTTTCAAAGGGGGGGCTACGAGCAGTACTTC. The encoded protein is CASSFQRGGYEQYF.

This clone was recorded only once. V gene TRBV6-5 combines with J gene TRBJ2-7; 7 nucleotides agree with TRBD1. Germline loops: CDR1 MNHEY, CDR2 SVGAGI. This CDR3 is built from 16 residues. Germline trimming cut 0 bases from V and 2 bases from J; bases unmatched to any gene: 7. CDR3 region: CASSYSSRGHTYEQYF. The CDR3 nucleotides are TGTGCCAGCAGTTACTCGAGTAGGGGGCATACCTACGAGCAGTACTTC.

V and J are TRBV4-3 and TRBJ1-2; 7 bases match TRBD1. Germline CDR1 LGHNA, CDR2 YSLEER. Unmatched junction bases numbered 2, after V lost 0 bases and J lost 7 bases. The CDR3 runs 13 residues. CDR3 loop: CASSQEDRSGYTF. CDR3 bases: TGCGCCAGCAGCCAAGAGGACAGGTCTGGCTACACCTTC.

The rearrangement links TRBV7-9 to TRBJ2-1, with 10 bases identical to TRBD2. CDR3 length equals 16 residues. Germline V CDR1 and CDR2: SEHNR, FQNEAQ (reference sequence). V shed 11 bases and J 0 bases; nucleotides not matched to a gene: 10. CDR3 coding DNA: TGTGCCGGGGGACTAGCGTCGATAAGCTCCTACAATGAGCAGTTCTTC. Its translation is CAGGLASISSYNEQFF.

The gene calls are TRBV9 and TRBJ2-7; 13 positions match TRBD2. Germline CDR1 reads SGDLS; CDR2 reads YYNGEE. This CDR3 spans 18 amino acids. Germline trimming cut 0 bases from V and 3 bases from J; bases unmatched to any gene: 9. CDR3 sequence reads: CASSVAGTSGIGSYEQYF. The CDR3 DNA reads TGTGCCAGCAGCGTAGCTGGGACTAGCGGGATAGGGAGCTACGAGCAGTACTTC.

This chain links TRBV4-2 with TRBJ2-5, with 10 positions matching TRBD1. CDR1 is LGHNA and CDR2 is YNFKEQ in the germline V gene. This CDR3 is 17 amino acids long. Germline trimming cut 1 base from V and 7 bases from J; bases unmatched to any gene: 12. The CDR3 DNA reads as TGTGCCAGCAGCCAAGTGAGGACAGGGGGGCTACCCGGGACCCAGTACTTC. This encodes CASSQVRTGGLPGTQYF.

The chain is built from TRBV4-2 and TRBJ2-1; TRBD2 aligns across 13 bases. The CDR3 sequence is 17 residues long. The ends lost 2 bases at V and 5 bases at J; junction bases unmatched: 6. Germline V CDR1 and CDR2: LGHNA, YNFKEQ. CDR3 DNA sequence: TGTGCCAGCAGCCAAACACCGGGACTAGCGGGAAACAATGAGCAGTTCTTC. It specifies CASSQTPGLAGNNEQFF.

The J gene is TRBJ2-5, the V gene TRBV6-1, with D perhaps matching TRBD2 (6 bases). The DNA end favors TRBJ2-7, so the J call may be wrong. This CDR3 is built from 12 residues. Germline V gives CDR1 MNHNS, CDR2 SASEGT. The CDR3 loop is CATEDYRYEQYF. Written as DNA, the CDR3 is TGTGCCACGGAGGACTACCGATACGAGCAGTACTTC.

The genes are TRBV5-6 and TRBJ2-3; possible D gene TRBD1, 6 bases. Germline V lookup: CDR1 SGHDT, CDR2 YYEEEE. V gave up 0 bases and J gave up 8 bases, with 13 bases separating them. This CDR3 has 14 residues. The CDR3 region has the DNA TGTGCCAGCAGCTTGGCCGGCCAGGGGAGTACGCAGTATTTT. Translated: CASSLAGQGSTQYF.

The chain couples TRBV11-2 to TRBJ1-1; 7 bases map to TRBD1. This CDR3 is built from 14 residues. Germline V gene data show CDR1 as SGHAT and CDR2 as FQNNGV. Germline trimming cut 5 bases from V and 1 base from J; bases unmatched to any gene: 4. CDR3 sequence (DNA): TGTGCCAGCAGCGCGGGACAGTGGAACACTGAAGCTTTCTTT. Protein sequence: CASSAGQWNTEAFF.

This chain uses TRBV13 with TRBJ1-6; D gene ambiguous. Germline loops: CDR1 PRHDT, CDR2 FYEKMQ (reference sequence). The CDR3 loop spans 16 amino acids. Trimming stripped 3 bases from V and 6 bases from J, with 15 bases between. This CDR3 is CASSFLAPGSNSPLHF. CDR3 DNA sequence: TGTGCCAGCAGCTTTCTAGCCCCGGGATCTAATTCACCCCTCCACTTT. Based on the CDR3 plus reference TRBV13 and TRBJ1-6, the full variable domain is AAGVIQSPRHLIKEKRETATLKCYPIPRHDTVYWYQQGPGQDPQFLISFYEKMQSDKGSIPDRFSAQQFSDYHSELNMSSLELGDSALYFCASSFLAPGSNSPLHFGNGTRLTVT.